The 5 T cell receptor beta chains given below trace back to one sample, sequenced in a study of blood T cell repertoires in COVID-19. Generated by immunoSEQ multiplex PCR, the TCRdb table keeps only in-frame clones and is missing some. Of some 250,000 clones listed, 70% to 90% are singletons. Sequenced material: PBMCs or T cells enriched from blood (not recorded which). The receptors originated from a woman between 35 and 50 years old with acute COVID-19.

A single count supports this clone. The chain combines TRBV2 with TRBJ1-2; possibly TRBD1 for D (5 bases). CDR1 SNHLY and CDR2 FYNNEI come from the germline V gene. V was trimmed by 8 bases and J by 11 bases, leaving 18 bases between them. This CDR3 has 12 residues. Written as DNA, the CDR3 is TGTGCCAGCGAAACGACAGACGTGAGATACACCTTC. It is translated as CASETTDVRYTF.

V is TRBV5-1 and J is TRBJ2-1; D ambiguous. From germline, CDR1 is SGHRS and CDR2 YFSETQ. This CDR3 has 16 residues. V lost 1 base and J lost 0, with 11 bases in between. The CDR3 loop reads CASSLRTTSSYNEQFF. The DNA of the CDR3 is TGCGCCAGCAGCTTGAGAACTACCAGCTCCTACAATGAGCAGTTCTTC. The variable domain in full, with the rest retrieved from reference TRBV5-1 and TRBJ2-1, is KAGVTQTPRYLIKTRGQQVTLSCSPISGHRSVSWYQQTPGQGLQFLFEYFSETQRNKGNFPGRFSGRQFSNSRSEMNVSTLELGDSALYLCASSLRTTSSYNEQFFGPGTRLTVL.

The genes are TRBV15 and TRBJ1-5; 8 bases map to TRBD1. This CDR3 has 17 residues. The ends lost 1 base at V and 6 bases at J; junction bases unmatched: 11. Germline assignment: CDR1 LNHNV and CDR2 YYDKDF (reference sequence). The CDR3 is CATSRVLSGQGGQPQHF. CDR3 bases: TGTGCCACCAGCAGAGTGCTCAGCGGACAGGGAGGTCAGCCCCAGCATTTT.

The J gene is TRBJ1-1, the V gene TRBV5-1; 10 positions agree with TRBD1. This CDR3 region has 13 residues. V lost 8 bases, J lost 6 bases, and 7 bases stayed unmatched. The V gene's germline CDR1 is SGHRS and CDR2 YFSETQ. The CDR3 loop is CASSTGTGAEAFF. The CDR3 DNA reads TGCGCCAGTAGTACCGGGACAGGGGCTGAAGCTTTCTTT. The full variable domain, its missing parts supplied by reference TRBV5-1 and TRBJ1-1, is KAGVTQTPRYLIKTRGQQVTLSCSPISGHRSVSWYQQTPGQGLQFLFEYFSETQRNKGNFPGRFSGRQFSNSRSEMNVSTLELGDSALYLCASSTGTGAEAFFGQGTRLTVV.

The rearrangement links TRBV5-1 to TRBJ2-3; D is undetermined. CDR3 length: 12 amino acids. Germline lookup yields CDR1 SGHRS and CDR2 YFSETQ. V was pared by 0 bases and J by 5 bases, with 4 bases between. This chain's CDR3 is CASSLDIDTQYF. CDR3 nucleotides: TGCGCCAGCAGCTTGGATATAGATACGCAGTATTTT.